This T cell receptor (beta chain) was profiled in a study of neurological immune-mediated disorders. There were about 920,000 CD4+ or CD8+ T cells used in the sorted libraries. CDR3 size: 15 residues. In germline, CDR1 is SGHTA, CDR2 FQGTGA. Between the trimmed V and J ends, which lost 4 bases and 4 bases, there was a span of 17 bases. Study conclusions and caveats: The absence of any CDR3 amino acid sequence shared by expanded clones across subjects suggests that repertoires were private in all groups.

This clonotype was counted many times. Its antigen remains unidentified. The making of cDNA relied on 5'RACE with 10-nucleotide random UMIs. Each CDR3 protein gets one entry after TCRdb re-called the 5' RACE reads with MiXCR. The table has some 30,000 distinct CDR3 sequences, under 30% seen once. The rearrangement uses TRBV7-3 and TRBJ2-7; D perhaps matches TRBD1 (6 bases). Sequencing was done on a sample of CD4+ T cells from blood. The TCR comes from a man aged 50 to 60 with HTLV-1-associated myelopathy (HAM/TSP). The CDR3 bases are TGTGCCAGCAGCTCCGGACAGATTCCCTTATACGAGCAGTACTTC. Protein: CASSSGQIPLYEQYF.